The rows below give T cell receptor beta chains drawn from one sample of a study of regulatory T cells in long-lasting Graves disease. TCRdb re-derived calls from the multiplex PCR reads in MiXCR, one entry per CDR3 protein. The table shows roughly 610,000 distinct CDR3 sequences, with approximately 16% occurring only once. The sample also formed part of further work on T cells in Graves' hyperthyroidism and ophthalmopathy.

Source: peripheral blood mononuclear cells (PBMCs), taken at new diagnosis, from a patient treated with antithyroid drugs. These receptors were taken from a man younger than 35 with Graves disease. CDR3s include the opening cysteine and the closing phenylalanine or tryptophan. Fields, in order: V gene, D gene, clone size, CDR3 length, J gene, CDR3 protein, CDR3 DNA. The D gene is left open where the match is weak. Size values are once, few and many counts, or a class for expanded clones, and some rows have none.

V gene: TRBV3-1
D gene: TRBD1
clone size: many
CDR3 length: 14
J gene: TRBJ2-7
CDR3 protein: CASLSGTGGGEQYF
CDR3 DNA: TGTGCCAGTTTATCCGGGACAGGGGGCGGCGAGCAGTACTTC

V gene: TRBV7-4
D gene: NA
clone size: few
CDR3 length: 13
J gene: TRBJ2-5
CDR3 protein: CASTRRGKETQYF
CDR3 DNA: TGTGCCAGCACCCGAAGGGGGAAAGAGACCCAGTACTTC

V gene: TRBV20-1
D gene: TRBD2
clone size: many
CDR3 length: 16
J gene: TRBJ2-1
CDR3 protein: CSATQPREGPYNEQFF
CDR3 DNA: TGCAGTGCTACCCAACCCCGGGAGGGGCCCTACAATGAGCAGTTCTTC

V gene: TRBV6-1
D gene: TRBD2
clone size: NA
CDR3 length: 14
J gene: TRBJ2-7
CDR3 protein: CASSPRDYMYEQYF
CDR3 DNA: TGTGCCAGCTCCCCCCGGGACTATATGTACGAGCAGTACTTC

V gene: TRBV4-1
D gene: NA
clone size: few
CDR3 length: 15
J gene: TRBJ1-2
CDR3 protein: CASSQEPAQGRGYTF
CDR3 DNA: TGCGCCAGCAGCCAAGAACCCGCACAGGGACGTGGCTACACCTTC

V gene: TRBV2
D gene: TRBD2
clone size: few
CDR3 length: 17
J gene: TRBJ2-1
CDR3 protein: CASTGEVAGETFNEQFF
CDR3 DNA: TGTGCCAGCACCGGGGAGGTAGCGGGAGAGACCTTCAATGAGCAGTTCTTC

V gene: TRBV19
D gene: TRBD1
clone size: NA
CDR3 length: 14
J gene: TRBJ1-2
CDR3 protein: CASSTRTGDYGYTF
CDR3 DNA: TGTGCCAGTAGTACTAGGACAGGGGACTATGGCTACACCTTC

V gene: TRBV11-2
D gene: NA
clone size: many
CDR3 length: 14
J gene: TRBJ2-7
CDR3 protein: CASSFPGNPYEQYF
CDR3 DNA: TGTGCCAGCAGCTTCCCGGGAAACCCCTACGAGCAGTACTTC

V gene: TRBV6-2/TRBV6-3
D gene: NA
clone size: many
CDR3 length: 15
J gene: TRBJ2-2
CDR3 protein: CASSYSHLNTGELFF
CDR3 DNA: TGTGCCAGCAGTTACTCTCACTTGAACACCGGGGAGCTGTTTTTT

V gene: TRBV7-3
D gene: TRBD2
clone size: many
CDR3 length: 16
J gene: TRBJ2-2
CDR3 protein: CASSLPFGRDTGELFF
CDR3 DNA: TGTGCCAGCAGCTTGCCCTTTGGGAGGGACACCGGGGAGCTGTTTTTT

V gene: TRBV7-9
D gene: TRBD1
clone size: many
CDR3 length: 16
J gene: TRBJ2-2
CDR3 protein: CASSLTPGQGPGELFF
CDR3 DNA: TGTGCCAGCAGCTTAACACCGGGACAGGGGCCCGGGGAGCTGTTTTTT

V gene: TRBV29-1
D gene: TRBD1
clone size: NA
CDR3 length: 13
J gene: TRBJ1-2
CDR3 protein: CSVQGGMFDGCTF
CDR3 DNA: TGCAGCGTGCAGGGGGGGATGTTCGATGGCTGCACCTTC

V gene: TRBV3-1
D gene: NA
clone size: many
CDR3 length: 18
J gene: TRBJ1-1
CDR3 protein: CASSQDSQGRLGDTEAFF
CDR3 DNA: TGTGCCAGCAGCCAAGATTCGCAGGGCCGCCTGGGGGACACTGAAGCTTTCTTT

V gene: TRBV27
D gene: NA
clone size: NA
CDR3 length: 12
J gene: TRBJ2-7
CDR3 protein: CTSSPGVYEQYF
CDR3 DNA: TGTACCAGCAGTCCAGGGGTTTACGAGCAGTACTTC

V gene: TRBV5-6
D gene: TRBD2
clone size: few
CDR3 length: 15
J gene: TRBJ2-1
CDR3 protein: CASSFRRTSGNEQFF
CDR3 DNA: TGTGCCAGCAGCTTCCGTCGTACTAGCGGTAATGAGCAGTTCTTC

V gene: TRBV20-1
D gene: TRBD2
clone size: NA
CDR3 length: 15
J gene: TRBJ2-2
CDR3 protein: CSAYGGRGDTGELFF
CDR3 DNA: TGCAGTGCCTACGGCGGGAGGGGTGACACCGGGGAGCTGTTTTTT

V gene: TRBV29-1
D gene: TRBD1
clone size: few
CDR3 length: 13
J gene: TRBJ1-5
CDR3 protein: CSAETGFDQPQHF
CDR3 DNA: TGCAGCGCAGAGACAGGGTTCGATCAGCCCCAGCATTTT

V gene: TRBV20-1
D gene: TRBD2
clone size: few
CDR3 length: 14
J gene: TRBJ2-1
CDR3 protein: CSASGRALYNEQFF
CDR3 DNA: TGCAGTGCTAGCGGGAGGGCCCTCTACAATGAGCAGTTCTTC

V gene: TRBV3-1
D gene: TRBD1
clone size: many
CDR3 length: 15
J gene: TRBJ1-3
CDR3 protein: CASSSGQGTRNTIYF
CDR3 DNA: TGTGCCAGCAGCAGCGGACAGGGGACTCGAAACACCATATATTTT

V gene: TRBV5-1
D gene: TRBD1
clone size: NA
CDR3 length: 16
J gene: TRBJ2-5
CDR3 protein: CASSRGRGQGRETQYF
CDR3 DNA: TGCGCCAGCAGCCGAGGTCGGGGACAGGGGCGAGAGACCCAGTACTTC

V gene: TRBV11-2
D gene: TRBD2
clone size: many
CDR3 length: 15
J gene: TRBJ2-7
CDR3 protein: CASSFLAGGSAEQYF
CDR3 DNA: TGTGCCAGCAGCTTTTTAGCGGGAGGTTCGGCCGAGCAGTACTTC

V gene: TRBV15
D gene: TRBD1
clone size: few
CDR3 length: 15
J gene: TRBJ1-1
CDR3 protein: CATSRDRSTGGEAFF
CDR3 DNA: TGTGCCACCAGCAGAGATCGGTCGACAGGGGGGGAAGCTTTCTTT

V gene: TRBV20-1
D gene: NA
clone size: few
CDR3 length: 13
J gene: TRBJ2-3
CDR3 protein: CSALAKLTDTQYF
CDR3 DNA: TGCAGTGCCCTAGCGAAACTCACAGATACGCAGTATTTT

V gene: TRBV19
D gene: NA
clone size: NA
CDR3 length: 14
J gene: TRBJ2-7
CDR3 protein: CASKEVAGSYEQYF
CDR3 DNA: TGTGCCAGTAAGGAGGTAGCCGGCTCCTACGAGCAGTACTTC

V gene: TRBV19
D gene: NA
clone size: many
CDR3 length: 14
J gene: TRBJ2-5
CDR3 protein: CASSIGFGKETQYF
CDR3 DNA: TGTGCCAGTAGTATCGGGTTCGGGAAAGAGACCCAGTACTTC

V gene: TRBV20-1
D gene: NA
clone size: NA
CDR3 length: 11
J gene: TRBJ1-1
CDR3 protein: CSAVGRTEAFF
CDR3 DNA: TGCAGTGCCGTGGGCAGGACTGAAGCTTTCTTT

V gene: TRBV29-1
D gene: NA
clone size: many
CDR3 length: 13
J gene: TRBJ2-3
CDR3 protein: CSVTRGAVDTQYF
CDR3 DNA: TGCAGCGTTACACGGGGGGCGGTAGATACGCAGTATTTT

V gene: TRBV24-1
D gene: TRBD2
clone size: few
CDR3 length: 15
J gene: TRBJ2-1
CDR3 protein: CATSDRTGGPNEQFF
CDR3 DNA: TGTGCCACCAGTGATAGAACGGGAGGGCCGAATGAGCAGTTCTTC

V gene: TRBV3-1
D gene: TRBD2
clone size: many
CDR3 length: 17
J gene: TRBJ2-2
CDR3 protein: CASSPGLAGEDTGELFF
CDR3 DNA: TGTGCCAGCAGCCCGGGACTAGCGGGAGAGGACACCGGGGAGCTGTTTTTT

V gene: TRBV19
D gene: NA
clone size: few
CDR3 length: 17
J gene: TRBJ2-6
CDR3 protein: CASRGGSVNSGANVLTF
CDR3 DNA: TGTGCCAGTAGGGGGGGCTCGGTAAACTCTGGGGCCAACGTCCTGACTTTC

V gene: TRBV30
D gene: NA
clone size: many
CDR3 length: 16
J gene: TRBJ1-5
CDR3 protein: CAWSGEGRLSNQPQHF
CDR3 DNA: TGTGCCTGGAGTGGGGAAGGGCGTCTATCTAATCAGCCCCAGCATTTT

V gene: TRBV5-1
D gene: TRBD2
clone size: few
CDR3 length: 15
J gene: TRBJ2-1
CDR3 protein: CASSNGLAGGTEQFF
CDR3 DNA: TGCGCCAGCAGCAACGGACTAGCGGGAGGTACTGAGCAGTTCTTC

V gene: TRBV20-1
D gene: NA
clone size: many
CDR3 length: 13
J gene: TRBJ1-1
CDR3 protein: CSASFETYTEAFF
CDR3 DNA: TGCAGTGCTAGTTTCGAGACCTACACTGAAGCTTTCTTT

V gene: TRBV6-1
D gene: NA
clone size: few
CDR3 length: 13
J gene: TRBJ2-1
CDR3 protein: CASSEWSYNEQFF
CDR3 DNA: TGTGCCAGCAGTGAATGGTCCTACAATGAGCAGTTCTTC

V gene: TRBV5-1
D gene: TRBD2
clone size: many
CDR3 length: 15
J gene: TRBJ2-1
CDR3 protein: CASSLAGSSYNEQFF
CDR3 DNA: TGTGCCAGCAGTTTAGCGGGGAGCTCCTACAATGAGCAGTTCTTC

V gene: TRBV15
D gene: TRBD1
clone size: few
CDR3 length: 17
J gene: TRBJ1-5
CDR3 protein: CATSRDGTGPTNQPQHF
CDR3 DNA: TGTGCCACCAGCAGAGACGGGACAGGGCCGACTAATCAGCCCCAGCATTTT

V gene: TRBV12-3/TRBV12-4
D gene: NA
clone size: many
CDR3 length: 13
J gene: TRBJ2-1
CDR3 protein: CASSVQGGGEQFF
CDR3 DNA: TGTGCCAGCAGTGTCCAAGGGGGAGGTGAGCAGTTCTTC

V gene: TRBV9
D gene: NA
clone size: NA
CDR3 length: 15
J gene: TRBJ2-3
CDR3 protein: CASSVGGVWADTQYF
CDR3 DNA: TGTGCCAGCAGCGTAGGAGGCGTCTGGGCAGATACGCAGTATTTT

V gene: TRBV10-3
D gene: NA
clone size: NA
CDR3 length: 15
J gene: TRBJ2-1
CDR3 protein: CAVQTGESSYNEQFF
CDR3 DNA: TGTGCCGTCCAAACCGGGGAGAGCTCCTACAATGAGCAGTTCTTC

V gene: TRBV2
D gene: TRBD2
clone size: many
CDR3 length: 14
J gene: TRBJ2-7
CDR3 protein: CASSFGLAGYEQYF
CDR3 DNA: TGTGCCAGCAGTTTTGGACTAGCGGGATACGAGCAGTACTTC

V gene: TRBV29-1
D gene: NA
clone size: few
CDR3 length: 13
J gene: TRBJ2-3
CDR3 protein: CSVVRQSTDTQYF
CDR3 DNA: TGCAGCGTTGTAAGGCAGAGCACAGATACGCAGTATTTT

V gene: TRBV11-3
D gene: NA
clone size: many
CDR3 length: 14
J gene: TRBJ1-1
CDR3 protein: CASSHDRLNTEAFF
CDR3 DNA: TGTGCCAGCAGTCATGACAGGCTGAACACTGAAGCTTTCTTT

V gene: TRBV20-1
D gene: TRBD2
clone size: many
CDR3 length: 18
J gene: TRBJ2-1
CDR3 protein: CSAAPFSGTSGREDEQFF
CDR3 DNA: TGCAGTGCTGCCCCCTTTTCCGGGACTAGCGGGAGAGAGGATGAGCAGTTCTTC

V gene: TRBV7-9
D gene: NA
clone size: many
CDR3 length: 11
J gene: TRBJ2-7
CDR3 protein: CASSHGHEQYF
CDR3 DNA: TGTGCCAGCAGCCATGGCCACGAGCAGTACTTC

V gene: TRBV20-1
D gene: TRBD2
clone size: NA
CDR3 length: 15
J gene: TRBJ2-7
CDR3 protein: CSASAFSGISYEQYF
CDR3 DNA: TGCAGTGCGAGCGCCTTTAGCGGGATCTCCTACGAGCAGTACTTC

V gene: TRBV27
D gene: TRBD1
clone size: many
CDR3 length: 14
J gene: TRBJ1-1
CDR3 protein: CASSFDRGNTEAFF
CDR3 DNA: TGTGCCAGCAGCTTTGACAGGGGGAACACTGAAGCTTTCTTT

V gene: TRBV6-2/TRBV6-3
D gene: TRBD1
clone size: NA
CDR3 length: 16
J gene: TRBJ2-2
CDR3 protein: CATRRGTGANTGELFF
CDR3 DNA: TGTGCCACCAGGAGGGGGACAGGGGCCAACACCGGGGAGCTGTTTTTT

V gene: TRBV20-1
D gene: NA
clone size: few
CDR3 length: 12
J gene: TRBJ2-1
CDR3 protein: CSAVRPLGEQFF
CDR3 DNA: TGCAGTGCTGTCCGACCGCTAGGTGAGCAGTTCTTC

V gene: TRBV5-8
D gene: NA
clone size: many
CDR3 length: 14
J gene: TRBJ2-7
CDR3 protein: CASSLAFRSPVQYF
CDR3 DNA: TGTGCCAGCAGCTTGGCCTTTAGATCCCCTGTGCAGTACTTC

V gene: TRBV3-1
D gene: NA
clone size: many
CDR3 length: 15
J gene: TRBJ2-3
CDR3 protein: CASSQVRTITDTQYF
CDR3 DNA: TGTGCCAGCAGCCAAGTCCGGACTATCACAGATACGCAGTATTTT

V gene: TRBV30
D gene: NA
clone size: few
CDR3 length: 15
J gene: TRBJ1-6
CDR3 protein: CAWSRPGSYNSPLHF
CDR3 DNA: TGTGCCTGGAGTAGGCCGGGCTCCTATAATTCACCCCTCCACTTT

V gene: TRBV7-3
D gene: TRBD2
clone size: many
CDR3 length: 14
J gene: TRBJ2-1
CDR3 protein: CASSSTTRGGEQFF
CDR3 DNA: TGTGCCAGCAGCTCCACTACACGCGGGGGTGAGCAGTTCTTC

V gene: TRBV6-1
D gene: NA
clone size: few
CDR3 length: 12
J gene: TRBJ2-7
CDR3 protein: CASSVQRYEQYF
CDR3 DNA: TGTGCCAGCAGTGTACAGAGATACGAGCAGTACTTC

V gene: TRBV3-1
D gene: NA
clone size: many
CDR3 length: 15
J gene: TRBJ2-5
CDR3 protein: CASSQAAGAGETQYF
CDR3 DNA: TGTGCCAGCAGCCAAGCGGCAGGGGCGGGGGAGACCCAGTACTTC